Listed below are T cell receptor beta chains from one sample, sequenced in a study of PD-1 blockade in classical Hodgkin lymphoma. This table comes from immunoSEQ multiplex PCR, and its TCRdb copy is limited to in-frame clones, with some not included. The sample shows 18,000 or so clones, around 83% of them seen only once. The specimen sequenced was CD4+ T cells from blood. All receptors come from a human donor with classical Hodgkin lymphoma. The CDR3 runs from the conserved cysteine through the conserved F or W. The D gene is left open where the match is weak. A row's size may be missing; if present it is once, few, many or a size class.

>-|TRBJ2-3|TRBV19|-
TGTGCCAGTAGTCCAGGAGCCACAGATACGCAGTATTTT
CASSPGATDTQYF
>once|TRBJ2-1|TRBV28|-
TGTGCCACCCTACTCGCCAGGGGCCTTTACAATGAGCAGTTCTTC
CATLLARGLYNEQFF
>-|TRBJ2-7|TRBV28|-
TGTGCCAGCAGAACCGACAGGCTGAGCTCCTACGAGCAGTACTTC
CASRTDRLSSYEQYF
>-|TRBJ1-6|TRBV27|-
TGTGCCAGCAGCTTGCGACATAAAGGGTCACCCCTCCACTTT
CASSLRHKGSPLHF
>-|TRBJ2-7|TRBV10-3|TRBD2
TGTGCCATCAGTGAGTCTAGCGGGATTTACGAGCAGTACTTC
CAISESSGIYEQYF
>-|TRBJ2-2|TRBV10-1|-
TGCGCCAGCAGTGAATTAGCCACCGGGGAGCTGTTTTTT
CASSELATGELFF
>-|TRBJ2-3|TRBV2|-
TGTGCCAGCATCCCGGGACAAGCAAGCACAGATACGCAGTATTTT
CASIPGQASTDTQYF
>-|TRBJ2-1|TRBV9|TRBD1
TGTGCCAGCAGCGTAGGACAGGGGGGTTGGAGCCCCTACAATGAGCAGTTCTTC
CASSVGQGGWSPYNEQFF
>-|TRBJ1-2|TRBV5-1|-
TGCGCCAGCAGCTTGGGACCAACTGGCGGCTACACCTTC
CASSLGPTGGYTF
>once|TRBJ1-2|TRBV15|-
TGTGCCACCAGCAGAGATCACCTTGGGAATTATGGCTACACCTTC
CATSRDHLGNYGYTF